This T cell receptor beta chain emerged from a study of CD8 T cells in ankylosing spondylitis. Study-wide results and caveats: Matched ankylosing spondylitis synovial fluid reportedly contained a significantly enriched population of disease-linked clones. Certain motif variants had earlier been reported in reactive arthritis synovial fluid and blood.

CDR1 is KGHSH and CDR2 is LQKENI in the germline V gene. The CDR3 length is 17 residues, termini included. As regards this clonotype: The antigen is undetermined. No DNA is shown, since the ends of the CDR3 on it are uncertain; the CDR3 is the one TCRdb lists.

The TCR beta libraries were generated through quantitative 5'-RACE incorporating molecular barcodes. Using its own MiXCR run on the 5' RACE reads, TCRdb lists one record per CDR3 protein. The sample contains about 200,000 distinct CDR3 sequences, 9.5% to 15% of which appear only once. Specimen: blood, either unsorted or a sorted T cell fraction (not recorded which). The genes are TRBV18 and TRBJ1-4; the listed D gene, TRBD1, was not tested against the DNA. The TCR comes from a male donor with ankylosing spondylitis or in good health (not recorded which). The CDR3 loop is CASSPSRDRRNEKLFFF.